What follows describes a single TCR beta chain. Its target is not known. These data originate in a study of shared clonotypes between healthy human individuals. Germline V gene lookup returns CDR1 SGHVS and CDR2 FNYEAQ. Germline trimming cut 5 bases from V and 6 bases from J; bases unmatched to any gene: 7. This CDR3 has 14 residues. Study results and limitations: Incompleteness in sorted-subset sequencing, despite large depth, was shown by rarefaction.

TCRdb's table, derived via immunoSEQ multiplex PCR, lists solely in-frame clones and lacks some. The repertoire holds about 710,000 clones, with roughly 72% as singletons. The gene calls are TRBV7-6 and TRBJ2-7; 10 bases agree with TRBD1. The sequenced sample consisted of memory CD4+ T cells sorted from blood. As for subset: CD45RA-negative fraction. This clonotype was obtained from a woman aged 30 to 39 in good health. DNA of the CDR3: TGTGCCAGCAGCCGCCGGGACAGGGGTGCCGAGCAGTACTTC. Its translation is CASSRRDRGAEQYF.